Listed below are T cell receptor beta chains from one sample, sequenced in a study of T cell responses to AZD1222 COVID-19 vaccine. Profiled with immunoSEQ multiplex PCR; TCRdb holds only in-frame clones, not every one. The repertoire holds 100,000 to 150,000 clones, roughly 90% seen once, with 1.1% in the top ten. This sample comprised peripheral blood, obtained on day 0 of AZD1222 vaccination. The receptors stem from an adult in good health. Both conserved end residues are part of each CDR3. The order of the fields is clone size, J gene, V gene, D gene, CDR3 protein, CDR3 DNA. The D gene is left open where the match is weak. A row's size may be missing; if present it is once, few, many or a size class.

>NA|TRBJ1-1|TRBV9|TRBD1
CASSLRQGADTEAFF
TGTGCCAGCAGCCTCCGGCAGGGGGCGGACACTGAAGCTTTCTTT
>NA|TRBJ2-7|TRBV11-2|TRBD1
CASSTGQGRYEQYF
TGTGCCAGCAGCACGGGACAGGGCCGCTACGAGCAGTACTTC
>NA|TRBJ2-1|TRBV7-6|NA
CASSQAVGSGNEQFF
TGTGCCAGCAGCCAAGCGGTCGGGTCGGGCAATGAGCAGTTCTTC
>NA|TRBJ2-7|TRBV2|NA
CASSGPGSGNYEQYF
TGTGCCAGCAGTGGCCCCGGCTCAGGGAACTACGAGCAGTACTTC
>NA|TRBJ2-1|TRBV7-3|NA
CASSSDPNNEQFF
TGTGCCAGCAGCTCGGACCCCAACAATGAGCAGTTCTTC
>NA|TRBJ1-2|TRBV3-1/TRBV3-2|NA
CASSRVRSGALTF
TGTGCCAGCAGCCGCGTCAGGTCGGGGGCTCTCACCTTC
>NA|TRBJ2-7|TRBV28|NA
CASSTGRYEQYF
TGTGCCAGCAGTACTGGTCGTTACGAGCAGTACTTT
>NA|TRBJ1-1|TRBV7-8|TRBD1
CASSTSGQPGDTEAFF
TGTGCCAGCAGCACCTCGGGACAGCCAGGGGACACTGAAGCTTTCTTT
>NA|TRBJ2-7|TRBV7-3|TRBD1
CASSLGPRTGVNYEQYF
TGTGCCAGCAGCTTAGGGCCCCGGACAGGGGTGAACTACGAGCAGTACTTC
>NA|TRBJ1-4|TRBV6-5|TRBD1
CASSLAGGNEKLFF
TGTGCCAGCTCACTGGCAGGGGGGAATGAAAAACTGTTTTTT
>NA|TRBJ1-1|TRBV5-1|NA
CASSLNTEAFF
TGCGCCAGCAGTTTGAACACTGAAGCTTTCTTT
>NA|TRBJ2-2|TRBV19|NA
CASSQQANTGELFF
TGTGCCAGTAGTCAACAGGCGAACACCGGGGAGCTGTTTTTT
>NA|TRBJ2-1|TRBV12-5|TRBD1
CASGPPGGEQFF
TGTGCTAGTGGTCCCCCAGGGGGTGAGCAGTTCTTC
>NA|TRBJ1-2|TRBV30|NA
CAWSQGSGANYGYTF
TGTGCCTGGAGCCAAGGTTCCGGAGCTAACTATGGCTACACCTTC
>NA|TRBJ1-5|TRBV3-1/TRBV3-2|NA
CASSQEKVPGGLRSRQPQHF
TGTGCCAGCAGCCAAGAGAAGGTACCGGGGGGTTTAAGGTCCAGGCAGCCCCAGCATTTT
>NA|TRBJ2-2|TRBV3-1/TRBV3-2|NA
CASSQAGTGELFF
TGTGCCAGCAGCCAAGCAGGGACCGGGGAGCTGTTTTTT
>once|TRBJ2-3|TRBV25-1|NA
CASSESGVGPASTDTQYF
TGTGCCAGCAGTGAATCGGGGGTGGGGCCAGCAAGCACAGATACGCAGTATTTT
>NA|TRBJ1-5|TRBV24-1|NA
CATSDTKGDQPQHF
TGTGCCACCAGTGACACAAAGGGGGATCAGCCCCAGCATTTT
>NA|TRBJ1-5|TRBV6-1|NA
CASSETGTGNQPQHF
TGTGCCAGCAGTGAAACCGGGACTGGCAATCAGCCCCAGCATTTT
>NA|TRBJ1-3|TRBV9|NA
CASSVESGQNTIYF
TGTGCCAGCAGCGTAGAGTCAGGTCAGAACACCATATATTTT
>NA|TRBJ1-2|TRBV5-1|TRBD1
CASSPGQGSYGYTF
TGCGCCAGCAGCCCCGGACAGGGGAGCTATGGCTACACCTTC
>NA|TRBJ2-5|TRBV28|NA
CASSPGAWGETQYF
TGTGCCAGCTCACCGGGGGCCTGGGGAGAGACCCAGTACTTC
>NA|TRBJ1-2|TRBV27|TRBD1
CASSWTGGTNYGYTF
TGTGCCAGCAGTTGGACAGGCGGGACCAACTATGGCTACACCTTC
>NA|TRBJ2-7|TRBV27|NA
CASSLVKGFNEQYF
TGTGCCAGCAGTTTGGTTAAGGGGTTCAACGAGCAGTACTTC
>once|TRBJ1-2|TRBV27|TRBD1
CASSSGPGTVTYGYTF
TGTGCCAGCAGTTCAGGTCCCGGGACAGTGACCTATGGCTACACCTTC
>NA|TRBJ1-2|TRBV6-2/TRBV6-3|TRBD1
CASSSTTGQGSNGYTF
TGTGCCAGCAGTTCGACTACGGGACAGGGAAGCAATGGCTACACCTTC
>NA|TRBJ1-1|TRBV14|TRBD1
CASSQQGALTVEAFF
TGTGCCAGCAGCCAGCAGGGGGCTCTCACAGTGGAAGCTTTCTTT
>NA|TRBJ2-3|TRBV7-2|NA
CASSLEGLYSSTDTQYF
TGTGCCAGCAGCTTAGAGGGGCTTTACTCCAGCACAGATACGCAGTATTTT
>NA|TRBJ1-5|TRBV11-1|NA
CASSLALDQPQHF
TGTGCCAGCAGCTTAGCGCTGGATCAGCCCCAGCATTTT
>once|TRBJ1-2|TRBV24-1|TRBD1
CATSARDRNYGYTF
TGTGCCACCAGTGCTCGGGACAGGAACTATGGCTACACCTTC
>NA|TRBJ1-2|TRBV6-6|NA
CASSPPGPLHGYTF
TGTGCCAGCAGTCCCCCGGGACCCTTACATGGCTACACCTTC
>NA|TRBJ1-2|TRBV29-1|NA
CSVGIAGYTF
TGCAGCGTTGGAATCGCTGGCTACACCTTC
>NA|TRBJ1-5|TRBV18|NA
CASSPGSNQPQHF
TGTGCCAGCTCACCGGGGAGCAATCAGCCCCAGCATTTT
>NA|TRBJ2-7|TRBV4-1|TRBD2
CASSQDRGPSGSGYEQYF
TGCGCCAGCAGCCAAGATCGGGGCCCTAGCGGGAGCGGCTACGAGCAGTACTTC
>NA|TRBJ1-2|TRBV7-3|TRBD1
CASSLTGGYYGYTF
TGTGCCAGCAGCCTCACAGGGGGCTACTATGGCTACACCTTC